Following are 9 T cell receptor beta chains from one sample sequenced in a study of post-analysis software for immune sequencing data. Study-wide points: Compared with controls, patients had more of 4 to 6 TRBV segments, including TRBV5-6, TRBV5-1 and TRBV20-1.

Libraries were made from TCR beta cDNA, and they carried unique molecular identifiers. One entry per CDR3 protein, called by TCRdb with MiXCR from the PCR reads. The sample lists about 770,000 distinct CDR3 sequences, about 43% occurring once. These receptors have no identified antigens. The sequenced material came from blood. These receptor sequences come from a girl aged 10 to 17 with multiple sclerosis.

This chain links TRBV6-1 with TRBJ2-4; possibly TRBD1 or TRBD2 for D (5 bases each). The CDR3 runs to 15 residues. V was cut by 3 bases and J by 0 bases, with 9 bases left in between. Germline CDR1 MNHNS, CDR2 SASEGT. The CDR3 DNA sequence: TGTGCCAGCAGTGAGGCCGGGACAGCCAAAAACATTCAGTACTTC. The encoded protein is CASSEAGTAKNIQYF.

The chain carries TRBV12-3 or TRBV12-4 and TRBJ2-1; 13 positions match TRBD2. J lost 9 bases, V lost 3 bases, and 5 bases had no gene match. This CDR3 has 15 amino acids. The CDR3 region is CASSFRTSGRPEQFF. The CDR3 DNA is TGTGCCAGCAGTTTCAGGACTAGCGGGAGACCTGAGCAGTTCTTC.

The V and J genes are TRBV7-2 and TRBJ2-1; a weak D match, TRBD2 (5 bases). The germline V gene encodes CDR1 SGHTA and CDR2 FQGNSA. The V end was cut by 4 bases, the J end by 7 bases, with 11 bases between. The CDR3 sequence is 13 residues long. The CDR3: CASSSARRNEQFF. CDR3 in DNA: TGTGCCAGCAGCTCAGCAAGGAGGAATGAGCAGTTCTTC.

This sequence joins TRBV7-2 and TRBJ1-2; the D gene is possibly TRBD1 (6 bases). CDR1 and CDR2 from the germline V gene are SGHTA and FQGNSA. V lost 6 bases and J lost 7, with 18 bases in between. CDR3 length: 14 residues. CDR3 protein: CASSPGGSLGGYTF. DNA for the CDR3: TGTGCCAGCAGTCCCGGGGGCTCTTTGGGTGGCTACACCTTC.

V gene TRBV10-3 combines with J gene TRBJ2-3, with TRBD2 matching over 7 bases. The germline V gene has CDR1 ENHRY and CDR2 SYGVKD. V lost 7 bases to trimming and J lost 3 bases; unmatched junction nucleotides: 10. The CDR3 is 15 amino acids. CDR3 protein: CAIKDSGDRTDTQYF. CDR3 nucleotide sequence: TGTGCCATCAAAGACAGCGGGGATAGGACAGATACGCAGTATTTT.

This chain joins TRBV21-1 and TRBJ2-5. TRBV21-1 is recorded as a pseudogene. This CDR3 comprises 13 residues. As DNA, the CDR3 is TGTGCCAGTCTTATCGGGTCGTGGGAGACCCAGTACTTC. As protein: CASLIGSWETQYF.

The CDR3 spells CASSLGTSEPLYEQYF. CDR3 in DNA: TGTGCCAGCAGCTTGGGGACTAGCGAGCCCCTCTACGAGCAGTACTTC. V is TRBV5-6 and J is TRBJ2-4; TRBD2 matches at 9 bases. Matching the DNA end better, TRBJ2-7 makes the J call doubtful. The CDR3 runs 16 residues. The germline V gene encodes CDR1 SGHDT and CDR2 YYEEEE.

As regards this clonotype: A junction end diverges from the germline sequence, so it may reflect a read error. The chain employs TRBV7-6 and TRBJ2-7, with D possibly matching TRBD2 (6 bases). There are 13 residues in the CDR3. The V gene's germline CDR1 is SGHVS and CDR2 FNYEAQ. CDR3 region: CANSYYRGGEQYF. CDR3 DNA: TGTGCCAACAGCTACTATAGGGGAGGCGAGCAGTACTTC.

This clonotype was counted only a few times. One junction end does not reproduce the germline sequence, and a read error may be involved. This CDR3 reads CASSTANGGGNQETQYF. CDR3 DNA sequence: TGCGCCAGCAGTACCGCCAACGGCGGGGGAAACCAAGAGACCCAGTACTTC. V gene TRBV27 combines with J gene TRBJ2-5; 7 bases are a match to TRBD2. Germline assignment: CDR1 MNHEY and CDR2 SMNVEV (reference sequence). This CDR3 has 17 residues.